This TCR beta chain was obtained from a study of shared clonotypes between healthy human individuals (TCRdb year 2020). For the study in its entirety: The cohort included three men and a couple of women between 18 and 49 years of age. To estimate repertoire size and how much clonotype sharing occurs between individuals, the study deeply sequenced the blood TCR repertoires of five healthy adults. Libraries were prepared and TCR repertoires were sequenced by different laboratories using diverse techniques, in order to increase sequencing depth and limit assay-specific biases. Leukapheresis yielded between about 0.9 and 8.9 billion PBMCs per donor. What the research found in general, with its limitations: Sampling was restricted to blood, and TCR repertoires in tissue are likely to differ from TCR repertoires in blood. The small number of donors limited the genetic and exposure-history diversity represented. Pairwise subsampling indicated that sequencing depth was expected to affect the degree of clonotype sharing among donors.

Using the deep immunoSEQ assay, TCR CDR3 regions were amplified from genomic DNA by multiplex PCR. Extracted genomic DNA from each cell subset was spread evenly across all wells of several immunoSEQ 96-well plates, with each plate serving as a replicate. For unsorted PBMC, roughly 330 ng of genomic DNA, equivalent to tens of thousands of T cell genomes, went into each replicate PCR. Genomic DNA from unsorted PBMC was sequenced over ten immunoSEQ deep assay plates. Purified libraries were quantified with a Qubit 3.0 fluorometer, sized on a Bioanalyzer 2100, and re-quantified with the KAPA Library Quantification kit. Each immunoSEQ 96-well plate was sequenced on its own single-read 150-cycle Illumina NextSeq 550 flow cell. For the original study's pipeline: Because only junctional sequences without quality scores were contained in the immunoSEQ output, filtering matching that applied to full-length reads could not be performed. Sequences were annotated with PyIR, a Python wrapper for IgBLAST v1.9, using IMGT germline references to assign V/J genes and CDR3. Reads with weak V/J assignments (E-value above 1e-6), missing CDR3, stop codons, out-of-frame junctions, or ambiguous translated residues were removed. A V3J clonotype was defined by an identical inferred V gene, J gene, and CDR3 amino acid sequence. To compute the percentage overlap between repertoires, the number of shared unique clonotypes was divided by the size of the smaller repertoire. Three approaches were used to assess repertoire richness: RTK rarefaction, the Chao1 estimator, and Recon v2.1 estimates of unobserved clonotypes. TCRdb carries this immuneACCESS record with in-frame sequences only. Its versions omit some clonotypes, under half of them owing to an unresolved V gene in the studies checked, with the rest unexplained. D and trimming come from the DNA, and the V and J calls and clone size come from that table. Present in this sample are about 560,000 clones, roughly four fifths of which were seen just once. Together, the top ten hold around 13% of the sample.

This clone was picked up one time. Its antigen has not been determined. Base qualities are missing; no much larger clone stands one base away. Taken from cysteine to phenylalanine, the CDR3 has 18 residues. Of all the DNA, just the CDR3 is kept, 54 bases in frame from base 1. V is cut by 0 bases and J by 8 bases, and the space between the germline ends is 22 bases. CDR1 and CDR2, per the germline V gene, are LGHNA and YNFKEQ. Donors were healthy HIV-negative adults with no recently reported acute infections or vaccinations. Only Caucasian adults living in Nashville, Tennessee, USA were represented among the donors. For unsorted samples, 90 million or so PBMCs were counted and genomic DNA was extracted with the QIAamp DNA Blood Mini kit. Blood was collected by leukapheresis, and PBMCs were isolated by Ficoll-Histopaque density gradient centrifugation and then cryopreserved in liquid nitrogen vapor phase.

This chain is built from TRBV4-2 and TRBJ1-4, with TRBD1 as a weak D call on 5 bases. The TCR comes from a woman aged 40-49 years in good health. Some clones in this sample may be carry-over from other donors' samples. The sequenced material came from PBMCs. This receptor carries the CDR3 CASSQDPPRAGLGEKLFF. The DNA sequence follows: TGTGCCAGCAGCCAAGACCCTCCCAGGGCAGGGCTTGGCGAAAAACTGTTTTTT.